The clone carrying this T cell receptor (beta chain) showed up just a few times. All donors were healthy Caucasians. The length of the CDR3 is 13 residues. Trimming pared 3 bases from V and 10 bases from J, leaving 13 bases between. The germline V gene encodes CDR1 DFQATT and CDR2 SNEGSKA (reference sequence). TCRdb reprocessed the 5' RACE reads with MiXCR, giving one entry per CDR3 protein. The table shows about 240,000 distinct CDR3 sequences, with roughly an eighth occurring only once. This specimen belongs to a study of identical twins. The same sample was also used in a study of yellow fever vaccine responses in identical twins. That work states: Reportedly, twins showed a vaccine T cell response that looked partly convergent and partly personalized.

Sequenced material: memory (CD45RO+) T cells sorted from blood. The V and J genes are TRBV20-1 and TRBJ1-6, with D maybe TRBD1 (5 bases). This clonotype was obtained from a woman aged 18-30 years in good health. In nucleotides, the CDR3 is TGCAGTGCTAGCTCGGGGAGGGACTCACCCCTCCACTTT. Its protein is CSASSGRDSPLHF.